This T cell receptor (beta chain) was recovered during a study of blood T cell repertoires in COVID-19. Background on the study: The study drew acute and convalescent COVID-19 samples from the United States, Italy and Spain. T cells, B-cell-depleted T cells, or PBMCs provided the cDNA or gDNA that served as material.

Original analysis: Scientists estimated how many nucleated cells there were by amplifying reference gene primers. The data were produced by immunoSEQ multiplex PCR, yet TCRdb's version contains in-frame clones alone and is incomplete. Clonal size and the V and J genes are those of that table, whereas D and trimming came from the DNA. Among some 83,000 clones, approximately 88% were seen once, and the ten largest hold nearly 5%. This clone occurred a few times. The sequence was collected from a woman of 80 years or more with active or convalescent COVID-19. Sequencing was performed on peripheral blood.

The CDR3 bases are TGTGCCAGCAGTGGACGACAGTTACGTGAAAAACTGTTTTTT. Translating gives CASSGRQLREKLFF. The rearrangement links TRBV28 to TRBJ1-4; TRBD1 is a possible D gene (5 bases). Germline CDR1 reads MDHEN; CDR2 reads SYDVKM. The CDR3 is 14 amino acids. V was pared by 5 bases and J by 7 bases, with 14 bases between.